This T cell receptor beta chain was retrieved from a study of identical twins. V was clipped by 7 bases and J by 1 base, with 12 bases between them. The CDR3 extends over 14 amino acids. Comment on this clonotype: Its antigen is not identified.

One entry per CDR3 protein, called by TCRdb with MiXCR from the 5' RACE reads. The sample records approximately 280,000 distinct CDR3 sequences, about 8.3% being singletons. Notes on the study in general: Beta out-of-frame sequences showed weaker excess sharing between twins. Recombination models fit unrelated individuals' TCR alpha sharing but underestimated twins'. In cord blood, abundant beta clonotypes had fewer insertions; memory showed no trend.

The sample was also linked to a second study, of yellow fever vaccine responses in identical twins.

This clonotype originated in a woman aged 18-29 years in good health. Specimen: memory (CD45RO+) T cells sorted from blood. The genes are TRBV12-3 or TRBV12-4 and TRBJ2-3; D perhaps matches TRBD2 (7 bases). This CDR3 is CASTGRGRTDTQYF. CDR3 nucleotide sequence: TGTGCCAGCACCGGGCGGGGGCGCACAGATACGCAGTATTTT.